These 29 T cell receptor beta chains were all obtained from the same sample, sequenced in a study of T cell changes during pregnancy in multiple sclerosis (dated by TCRdb to about 2019). Libraries came from the immunoSEQ multiplex PCR assay. Held by TCRdb, this immuneACCESS table contains in-frame sequences only and omits some clones. Under half of the omission traces to an unresolved V gene where checked; the cause of the rest is unknown. In this sample the table shows some 71,000 clones, roughly nine tenths of which occur a single time. The top ten hold roughly 0.3% of the sample. The specimen was CD4+ T cells from peripheral blood mononuclear cells, collected in the third trimester of pregnancy. All receptors come from a female donor in good health, enrolled as a control in a pregnancy study.

The genes are TRBV5-4 and TRBJ2-3, with D possibly matching TRBD2 (6 bases). CDR3 length equals 16 residues. Germline V lookup: CDR1 SGHNT, CDR2 YYREEE (reference sequence). V gave up 4 bases and J gave up 4 bases, with 19 bases separating them. DNA of the CDR3: TGTGCCAGCAGCCTGCCGGTTTTGGGGGGACCAGATACGCAGTATTTT. Residues: CASSLPVLGGPDTQYF.

The chain joins TRBV29-1 to TRBJ1-6; D unclear. The germline gives CDR1 SQVTM, CDR2 ANQGSEA. The ends were cut back, 1 base at V and 6 bases at J, with 7 bases in the middle. The CDR3 consists of 13 residues. CDR3 amino acids: CSVEVTPNSPLHF. In DNA form, the CDR3 reads TGCAGCGTTGAAGTGACTCCTAATTCACCCCTCCACTTT.

The rearrangement links TRBV5-6 to TRBJ1-5; D might be TRBD1 (6 bases). Germline loops: CDR1 SGHDT, CDR2 YYEEEE. V dropped 3 bases and J dropped 3 bases, with 10 bases sitting between them. CDR3 length equals 14 residues. CDR3 sequence reads: CASSSGTLNQPQHF. In DNA form, the CDR3 reads TGTGCCAGCAGCTCCGGGACACTCAATCAGCCCCAGCATTTT.

The chain uses TRBV7-2 and TRBJ2-3; 11 bases are a match to TRBD1. CDR1 is SGHTA, CDR2 FQGNSA, per germline. J lost 6 bases, V lost 6 bases, and 8 bases had no gene match. This CDR3 is 15 amino acids long. CDR3 in DNA: TGTGCCAGCAGATCGGACAGGGGGCGTTCGGATACGCAGTATTTT. This codes for CASRSDRGRSDTQYF. Together with reference TRBV7-2 and TRBJ2-3, the CDR3 gives the full variable domain: GAGVSQSPSNKVTEKGKDVELRCDPISGHTALYWYRQSLGQGLEFLIYFQGNSAPDKSGLPSDRFSAERTGGSVSTLTIQRTQQEDSAVYLCASRSDRGRSDTQYFGPGTRLTVL.

The chain uses TRBV9 and TRBJ1-6; possibly TRBD1 for D (5 bases). The CDR3 is 13 amino acids. The V gene's germline CDR1 is SGDLS and CDR2 YYNGEE. Trimming cost V 6 bases and J 10 bases, with 14 bases left between them. The CDR3, as DNA: TGTGCCAGCACGGAGGGGACGGGATCACCCCTCCACTTT. Its protein product is CASTEGTGSPLHF.

The V call is TRBV7-2, the J call TRBJ2-1; D is unresolved. This CDR3 is 15 amino acids long. CDR1 and CDR2 from the germline V gene are SGHTA and FQGNSA. The V and J ends lost 1 base and 0 bases respectively, with 7 bases between them. This CDR3 reads CASSLVRSSYNEQFF. The CDR3 DNA sequence: TGTGCCAGCAGCTTAGTTCGCAGCTCCTACAATGAGCAGTTCTTC.

The V and J genes are TRBV5-8 and TRBJ2-7, with 7 bases that match TRBD1. V lost 10 bases to trimming and J lost 7 bases; unmatched junction nucleotides: 14. CDR1 is SGHTS, CDR2 YDEGEE, per germline. This CDR3 comprises 13 residues. Here the CDR3 reads CAYGAGGNWEQYF. The DNA of the CDR3 is TGTGCCTATGGGGCAGGGGGAAATTGGGAGCAGTACTTC.

The CDR3 sequence is CASSRTQIQETQYF. Written as DNA, the CDR3 is TGTGCCAGCAGCCGGACACAGATCCAAGAGACCCAGTACTTC. The chain carries TRBV5-8 and TRBJ2-5, with D possibly being TRBD1 (5 bases). CDR3 length: 14 residues. Trimming removed 4 bases from V and 1 base from J, with 11 bases in between. Germline V gives CDR1 SGHTS, CDR2 YDEGEE. The variable domain in full, completed from reference TRBV5-8 and TRBJ2-5, reads EAGVTQSPTHLIKTRGQQATLRCSPISGHTSVYWYQQALGLGLQFLLWYDEGEERNRGNFPPRFSGRQFPNYSSELNVNALELEDSALYLCASSRTQIQETQYFGPGTRLLVL.

J is TRBJ2-2 and V is TRBV19; TRBD2 aligns across 9 bases. With V trimmed by 5 bases and J by 7 bases, 8 bases remained unmatched. The CDR3 has 15 residues. Germline V CDR1 and CDR2: LNHDA, SQIVND (reference sequence). The CDR3 protein is CASSSQRGANGELFF. The CDR3 nucleotides are TGTGCCAGTAGTTCCCAGCGGGGGGCAAACGGGGAGCTGTTTTTT.

V usage is TRBV7-8 and J usage is TRBJ2-7, with TRBD1 matching 7 bases. The CDR3 has 15 residues. V shed 5 bases and J 3 bases; nucleotides not matched to a gene: 10. Germline V gene data show CDR1 as SGHVS and CDR2 as FQNEAQ. The DNA of the CDR3 is TGTGCCAGCAGCCTAGAGACAGGGTATGGCTACGAGCAGTACTTC. Translated: CASSLETGYGYEQYF.

The CDR3 DNA reads as TGCGCCAGCAGCTTTGGCCCTAGCGGGGCCAATGAGCAGTTCTTC. It codes for CASSFGPSGANEQFF. The chain carries TRBV5-1 and TRBJ2-1, with 9 bases fitting TRBD2. This CDR3 spans 15 amino acids. J gave up 6 bases and V 2 bases, and 6 bases lay outside the gene matches. Germline assignment: CDR1 SGHRS and CDR2 YFSETQ.

The rearrangement uses TRBV2 and TRBJ2-3; D is possibly TRBD1 (5 bases). The germline gives CDR1 SNHLY, CDR2 FYNNEI. Trimming removed 11 bases from V and 6 bases from J, with 12 bases in between. CDR3 length: 11 amino acids. As DNA, the CDR3 is TGTGCCGCCAAGTCAGGGGATACGCAGTATTTT. Translated, it gives CAAKSGDTQYF.

The chain carries TRBV25-1 and TRBJ1-2, with unresolved D. Germline-derived CDR1 and CDR2 are MGHDK and SYGVNS. CDR3 length: 16 residues. V lost 7 bases to trimming and J lost 3 bases, with 21 bases between them. The CDR3 nucleotides are TGTGCCAGCACCTTACTAGGAGGTTCTTTTGACTATGGCTACACCTTC. Protein sequence: CASTLLGGSFDYGYTF.

This chain joins TRBV5-6 and TRBJ2-7; 9 nucleotides agree with TRBD1. Per germline, CDR1 SGHDT and CDR2 YYEEEE. This CDR3 region has 14 residues. V gave up 2 bases and J gave up 5 bases; unmatched junction bases: 5. The CDR3 loop is CASSLKGQGHEQYF. The CDR3 nucleotides are TGTGCCAGCAGCTTAAAAGGACAGGGGCACGAGCAGTACTTC. Using reference TRBV5-6 and TRBJ2-7 for the parts outside the CDR3, the full variable domain is DAGVTQSPTHLIKTRGQQVTLRCSPKSGHDTVSWYQQALGQGPQFIFQYYEEEERQRGNFPDRFSGHQFPNYSSELNVNALLLGDSALYLCASSLKGQGHEQYFGPGTRLTVT.

This clone was seen a single time. The chain links TRBV9 to TRBJ1-6; TRBD1 matches at 7 bases. Germline V lookup: CDR1 SGDLS, CDR2 YYNGEE. This CDR3 contains 13 residues. After removal of 2 bases from V and 10 bases from J, the junction contained 3 bases not matched to a gene. The CDR3 sequence is CASSVTTGSPLHF. The CDR3 DNA reads as TGTGCCAGCAGCGTCACGACAGGGTCACCCCTCCACTTT.

This clone showed up just a few times. The J gene is TRBJ1-1, the V gene TRBV19; TRBD1 matches at 8 bases. Germline V gene lookup returns CDR1 LNHDA and CDR2 SQIVND (reference sequence). The V segment lost 6 bases and the J segment 5 bases; nucleotides outside the gene matches: 14. The CDR3 spans 16 residues. The CDR3 nucleotides read TGTGCCAGTAGCATAAGACAGGGGAAGAAGGGAACTGAAGCTTTCTTT. Protein sequence: CASSIRQGKKGTEAFF.

This clone occurred once. V and J are TRBV9 and TRBJ1-1; TRBD1 might be the D (5 bases). Germline V gene lookup returns CDR1 SGDLS and CDR2 YYNGEE. The V and J ends lost 3 bases and 1 base respectively, with 10 bases between them. The CDR3 sequence is 14 residues long. The CDR3 DNA follows: TGTGCCAGCAGCGCCCTAACAGGGAACACTGAAGCTTTCTTT. The encoded protein is CASSALTGNTEAFF.

This chain links TRBV7-8 with TRBJ1-2, with D perhaps TRBD1 (5 bases). Germline CDR1 is SGHVS and CDR2 is FQNEAQ. The CDR3 runs 15 residues. Trimming took off 5 bases at V and 4 bases at J, with 17 bases between the two ends. This CDR3 reads CASSLTGGAIYGYTF. For the CDR3, the DNA is TGTGCCAGCAGCCTAACCGGGGGAGCGATCTATGGCTACACCTTC. The whole variable domain, remainder taken from reference TRBV7-8 and TRBJ1-2, is GAGVSQSPRYKVAKRGQDVALRCDPISGHVSLFWYQQALGQGPEFLTYFQNEAQLDKSGLPSDRFFAERPEGSVSTLKIQRTQQEDSAVYLCASSLTGGAIYGYTFGSGTRLTVV.

The rearrangement joins TRBV7-9 to TRBJ1-2, with D possibly TRBD1 on 6 matching bases. The ends were cut back, 5 bases at V and 5 bases at J, with 9 bases in the middle. The CDR3 has 12 amino acids. Germline V gene lookup returns CDR1 SEHNR and CDR2 FQNEAQ (reference sequence). The CDR3, as DNA: TGTGCCAGCAGCGCGGACAGTTATGGCTACACCTTC. Encoded protein: CASSADSYGYTF. The entire variable domain, with the rest obtained from reference TRBV7-9 and TRBJ1-2, is as follows: DTGVSQNPRHKITKRGQNVTFRCDPISEHNRLYWYRQTLGQGPEFLTYFQNEAQLEKSRLLSDRFSAERPKGSFSTLEIQRTEQGDSAMYLCASSADSYGYTFGSGTRLTVV.

This clone appeared once. The chain joins TRBV11-1 to TRBJ2-3, with D possibly being TRBD2 (6 bases). Germline CDR1 reads SGHAT; CDR2 reads FQDESV (reference sequence). V lost 4 bases to trimming and J lost 4 bases, with 9 bases between them. The CDR3 consists of 13 residues. CDR3 DNA: TGTGCCAGCAGCTCGACTAGGGCAGATACGCAGTATTTT. As protein: CASSSTRADTQYF.

The V gene is TRBV6-5, the J gene TRBJ2-5, with 7 bases fitting TRBD1. The length of the CDR3 is 15 residues. Germline-derived CDR1 and CDR2 are MNHEY and SVGAGI. V shed 6 bases and J 0 bases; nucleotides not matched to a gene: 7. DNA for the CDR3: TGTGCCAGCAGCCGACAGGGTTGGGACCAAGAGACCCAGTACTTC. Protein product: CASSRQGWDQETQYF.

The chain uses TRBV11-2 and TRBJ1-6; D may be TRBD1 (5 bases). CDR1 SGHAT and CDR2 FQNNGV come from the germline V gene. The CDR3 has 15 amino acids. The V end lost 1 base, the J end lost 8 bases, and 12 bases lay between the germline ends. The CDR3 reads CASSLVARADSPLHF. Here the CDR3 DNA reads TGTGCCAGCAGCTTAGTCGCCAGGGCTGATTCACCCCTCCACTTT.

The chain employs TRBV7-6 and TRBJ1-1; 10 bases fit TRBD1. The ends lost 5 bases at V and 7 bases at J; junction bases unmatched: 4. Per germline, CDR1 SGHVS and CDR2 FNYEAQ. The CDR3 has 13 residues. In nucleotides, the CDR3 is TGTGCCAGCAGCGTCCGGGACAGGGGTGAAGCTTTCTTT. Its translation is CASSVRDRGEAFF.

V usage is TRBV7-9 and J usage is TRBJ2-7, with unresolved D. Germline CDR1 and CDR2: SEHNR and FQNEAQ (reference sequence). This CDR3 comprises 13 residues. V was trimmed by 2 bases and J by 2 bases, leaving 7 bases between them. The CDR3 DNA follows: TGTGCCAGCAGCTTATCAGGTGCCTACGAGCAGTACTTC. Residues: CASSLSGAYEQYF.

The chain combines TRBV5-1 with TRBJ1-1, with 7 bases fitting TRBD1. Germline trimming cut 10 bases from V and 2 bases from J; bases unmatched to any gene: 11. The germline gives CDR1 SGHRS, CDR2 YFSETQ. The CDR3 spans 14 residues. The CDR3 spells CASQGGQLNTEAFF. CDR3 coding DNA: TGCGCCTCCCAGGGGGGACAGCTAAACACTGAAGCTTTCTTT.

The rearrangement uses TRBV5-6 and TRBJ1-5; D might be TRBD1 (5 bases). Trimming left V 4 bases short and J 6 bases short, with 11 bases between. This CDR3 spans 13 amino acids. Germline V gene sequence: CDR1 SGHDT, CDR2 YYEEEE. In DNA, the CDR3 is TGTGCCAGCAGCCGCGGGGGGGGTCAGCCCCAGCATTTT. It codes for CASSRGGGQPQHF.

In this sample, this clone turned up once. The chain joins TRBV4-3 to TRBJ2-5, with TRBD2 identical over 7 bases. Per germline, CDR1 LGHNA and CDR2 YSLEER. Trimming removed 0 bases from V and 2 bases from J; junction bases left unmatched: 6. The CDR3 contains 16 residues. The CDR3 region has the DNA TGCGCCAGCAGCCAAGATCTTGGGGAGGGTCAAGAGACCCAGTACTTC. This codes for CASSQDLGEGQETQYF.

The CDR3: CASSQDGGAYTF. CDR3 in DNA: TGCGCCAGCAGCCAAGACGGGGGGGCCTACACCTTC. This sequence joins TRBV4-3 and TRBJ1-2; weak D call: TRBD1 (6 bases). The CDR3 has 12 amino acids. Germline CDR1 LGHNA, CDR2 YSLEER. V was clipped by 0 bases and J by 10 bases, with 9 bases between them.

This clone was seen only once. The chain links TRBV21-1 to TRBJ1-2. TRBV21-1 is classified as a pseudogene. CDR3 size: 17 residues. The CDR3 here is CASSKGGSGCPRYGYTF. The DNA of the CDR3 is TGTGCCAGCAGCAAAGGGGGGAGCGGGTGCCCCCGCTATGGCTACACCTTC.